The 13 T cell receptor beta chains below come from one sample, sequenced in a study of beta chain features in type 1 diabetes. General observations from the study: Among all four CD4+ subsets, Type 1 diabetes patients had TCRB CDR3s that were moderately but significantly shorter.

Their specific antigens are unknown. Since all of the isolated RNA was reverse transcribed, expressed TCRB transcripts were what got sequenced. The table came from immunoSEQ multiplex PCR; TCRdb's copy has only in-frame clones and leaves some out. The data contain some 700,000 clones, 13% of them singletons. Sequencing input: naive CD4+ T cells from blood. All receptors come from a man aged 18 to 29 with type 1 diabetes.

There are a few counts of this clone. As DNA, the CDR3 is TGTGCCATCAGTGAGTTGGTAGCCGGGGAGACCCAGTACTTC. This codes for CAISELVAGETQYF. The V and J genes are TRBV10-3 and TRBJ2-5; D ambiguous. Germline assignment: CDR1 ENHRY and CDR2 SYGVKD. The CDR3 length is 14 residues. V was trimmed by 1 base and J by 5 bases, leaving 11 bases between them.

The chain combines TRBV6-5 with TRBJ2-3; TRBD1 or TRBD2 may be the D gene (5 bases each). The V gene's germline CDR1 is MNHEY and CDR2 SVGAGI. The CDR3 sequence is 16 residues long. V lost 0 bases, J lost 0 bases, and 10 bases lay in between. The CDR3: CASSYSGTYSTDTQYF. The CDR3 bases are TGTGCCAGCAGTTACTCGGGGACCTATAGCACAGATACGCAGTATTTT.

This clone has only a few counts. The genes are TRBV29-1 and TRBJ2-5; TRBD1 matches 8 bases. V was pared by 4 bases and J by 5 bases, with 6 bases of the junction left unmatched. CDR3 length: 13 residues. Per the germline V gene, CDR1 is SQVTM and CDR2 is ANQGSEA. Written as DNA, the CDR3 is TGCAGCGTTGGTCCAGGGGGCGAGGAGACCCAGTACTTC. The encoded protein is CSVGPGGEETQYF.

In its sample, this clone was seen a few times. The V gene is TRBV28, the J gene TRBJ1-3; D gene unclear. V lost 3 bases to trimming and J lost 0 bases, with 6 bases between them. Per the germline V gene, CDR1 is MDHEN and CDR2 is SYDVKM. CDR3 length: 14 amino acids. The CDR3 DNA reads TGTGCCAGCAGTTTGTCATCCTCTGGAAACACCATATATTTT. Its protein is CASSLSSSGNTIYF.

The V call is TRBV30, the J call TRBJ2-3; 10 bases are a match to TRBD2. V lost 0 bases and J lost 4; bases outside the gene matches: 4. CDR1 and CDR2 (germline): GTSNPN, SVGIG (reference sequence). The CDR3 totals 15 residues. The CDR3 loop is CAWSVLSGGADTQYF. The CDR3 nucleotides are TGTGCCTGGAGTGTACTGAGCGGGGGGGCAGATACGCAGTATTTT.

This clone was recorded once. V is TRBV6-1 and J is TRBJ2-7; D gene ambiguous. CDR1 and CDR2 (germline): MNHNS, SASEGT. V was shortened by 2 bases and J by 4 bases, with 6 bases between the two germline ends. The CDR3 length is 12 residues. The chain's CDR3 is CASSENGYEQYF. DNA of the CDR3: TGTGCCAGCAGTGAAAACGGTTACGAGCAGTACTTC.

This clone has a handful of counts. CDR3 coding DNA: TGTGCCAGCAGCCATGTAGCGGGGGAGACCTTCAATGAGCAGTTCTTC. This translates into CASSHVAGETFNEQFF. The chain is built from TRBV14 and TRBJ2-1, with TRBD2 matching over 9 bases. Trimming took 3 bases from V and 6 from J; bases not matched to a gene: 9. Germline V gene data show CDR1 as SGHDN and CDR2 as FVKESK. CDR3 length: 16 amino acids.

The genes are TRBV30 and TRBJ1-5, with unresolved D. The germline V and J ends were trimmed by 6 bases and 6 bases, with 12 bases remaining between them. Germline CDR1 GTSNPN, CDR2 SVGIG (reference sequence). This CDR3 region has 12 residues. CDR3 sequence reads: CACPGMSQPQHF. DNA for the CDR3: TGTGCCTGTCCGGGTATGTCTCAGCCCCAGCATTTT.

In its sample, this clone was seen a few times. The rearrangement links TRBV7-9 to TRBJ1-1; D uncertain. V lost 1 base, J lost 5 bases, and 5 bases lay in between. Germline V gene sequence: CDR1 SEHNR, CDR2 FQNEAQ (reference sequence). There are 12 residues in the CDR3. CDR3 loop: CASSLDQTEAFF. The CDR3 DNA follows: TGTGCCAGCAGCTTAGATCAGACTGAAGCTTTCTTT.

The sample holds a few counts of this clone. This CDR3 reads CASSDPLGTSGGIETQYF. CDR3 in DNA: TGTGCCAGCAGTGACCCCCTCGGGACTAGCGGGGGTATTGAGACCCAGTACTTC. The V and J genes are TRBV25-1 and TRBJ2-5, with 14 nucleotides matching TRBD2. The CDR3 is 18 residues long. The V and J ends lost 3 bases and 5 bases, in that order; junction bases with no gene match: 11. Germline CDR1 and CDR2: MGHDK and SYGVNS.

The chain is built from TRBV7-9 and TRBJ1-2; no clear D gene. The V end was cut by 4 bases, the J end by 4 bases, with 19 bases between. The germline gives CDR1 SEHNR, CDR2 FQNEAQ (reference sequence). This CDR3 comprises 16 residues. CDR3 nucleotides: TGTGCCAGCAGCTCGAACACTCACGGCCAGGCCTATGGCTACACCTTC. Its protein product is CASSSNTHGQAYGYTF.

The rearrangement joins TRBV5-1 to TRBJ2-2, with 9 bases aligning to TRBD1. This CDR3 has 16 residues. With V trimmed by 0 bases and J by 6 bases, 6 bases remained unmatched. The germline V gene has CDR1 SGHRS and CDR2 YFSETQ. The CDR3 bases are TGCGCCAGCAGCTTGGCCGGGACAGGGTTGGCCGGGGAGCTGTTTTTT. Its translation: CASSLAGTGLAGELFF.

The chain is built from TRBV5-1 and TRBJ2-7; TRBD2 is a possible D gene (6 bases). CDR1 and CDR2 from the germline V gene are SGHRS and YFSETQ. V was clipped by 5 bases and J by 5 bases, with 11 bases between them. There are 12 residues in the CDR3. CDR3 loop: CASRGGDHEQYF. The CDR3 nucleotides are TGCGCCAGCAGAGGAGGGGACCACGAGCAGTACTTC.